These T cell receptor beta chains were read from a single sample in a study of T cell repertoires in cytomegalovirus infection. Each CDR3 protein gets one entry after TCRdb re-called the reads with MiXCR. The table lists under 350,000 distinct CDR3 sequences, 9.5% of them singletons. Material: PBMCs. All receptors derive from a human donor in good health (CMV status not recorded). Some clones in this sample may be carry-over from other donors' samples. The CDR3 runs from the conserved cysteine through the conserved F or W. D genes are given only for firm matches. A row's size may be missing; if present it is once, few, many or a size class.

TRBJ2-4,NA,TRBV28,NA,CASRTVQYF,TGTGCCAGCAGGACAGTGCAGTACTTC
TRBJ2-3,few,TRBV29-1,TRBD2,CSAKTSGRALTSTDTQYF,TGCAGCGCCAAGACTAGCGGGAGGGCCCTCACGAGCACAGATACGCAGTATTTT
TRBJ1-1,many,TRBV27,TRBD1,CASSLSSQGAAAFF,TGTGCCAGCAGTTTATCCTCTCAGGGGGCTGCGGCTTTCTTT
TRBJ2-1,NA,TRBV12-3/TRBV12-4,NA,CASSSLSSYNEQFF,TGTGCCAGCAGTTCCCTCAGCTCCTACAATGAGCAGTTCTTC
TRBJ1-6,many,TRBV27,NA,CASSLGQGGNSPLHF,TGTGCCAGCAGTTTAGGGCAGGGTGGTAATTCACCCCTCCACTTT
TRBJ2-1,many,TRBV7-2,TRBD1,CASRASRDSSYNEQFF,TGTGCCAGCAGAGCGAGTCGGGACAGCTCCTACAATGAGCAGTTCTTC
TRBJ2-3,many,TRBV7-6,NA,CASSQADTQYF,TGTGCCAGCAGCCAAGCAGATACGCAGTATTTT
TRBJ2-1,NA,TRBV12-3/TRBV12-4,NA,CASSFPDNKARQFF,TGTGCCAGCAGTTTCCCCGATAACAAGGCCAGACAGTTCTTC
TRBJ2-1,many,TRBV4-2,NA,CASSDPGGGPNEQFF,TGTGCCAGCAGCGACCCAGGGGGAGGTCCGAATGAGCAGTTCTTC
TRBJ2-7,few,TRBV20-1,TRBD2,CSASQLAGGYEQYF,TGCAGTGCTAGCCAGCTAGCGGGAGGCTACGAGCAGTACTTC
TRBJ2-3,NA,TRBV7-6,NA,CASSLGRGADTQYF,TGTGCCAGCAGCTTAGGGAGGGGGGCAGATACGCAGTATTTT
TRBJ2-7,many,TRBV7-2,TRBD2,CASSLGGRRERQYF,TGTGCCAGCAGCTTAGGAGGGCGGCGGGAGCGGCAGTACTTC
TRBJ2-1,many,TRBV7-2,NA,CASSSASYNEQFF,TGTGCCAGCAGCTCCGCTTCCTACAATGAGCAGTTCTTC
TRBJ2-3,few,TRBV2,NA,CASSEHEGHTQYF,TGTGCCAGCAGTGAGCACGAGGGGCATACGCAGTATTTT
TRBJ2-4,few,TRBV20-1,NA,CSAPARPVAKNIQYF,TGCAGTGCCCCCGCGAGGCCCGTAGCCAAAAACATTCAGTACTTC
TRBJ1-2,many,TRBV7-2,NA,CASSFLYGYTF,TGTGCCAGCAGCTTTCTCTATGGCTACACCTTC
TRBJ2-1,many,TRBV19,NA,CASSDQLRPYNEQFF,TGTGCCAGTAGCGATCAGTTAAGGCCCTACAATGAGCAGTTCTTC
TRBJ2-3,NA,TRBV7-3,NA,CASKADFGTDTQYF,TGTGCCAGCAAAGCGGATTTTGGCACAGATACGCAGTATTTT
TRBJ1-2,many,TRBV11-2,NA,CASSFEGGPFYGYTF,TGTGCCAGCAGCTTCGAGGGCGGACCCTTCTATGGCTACACCTTC
TRBJ2-2,NA,TRBV7-7,NA,CASSQRGLLTGELFF,TGTGCCAGCAGCCAGAGGGGACTCCTCACCGGGGAGCTGTTTTTT
TRBJ2-7,few,TRBV9,NA,CASSVQGTSYEQYF,TGTGCCAGCAGCGTCCAGGGTACCTCCTACGAGCAGTACTTC
TRBJ2-7,many,TRBV7-2,NA,CASSPSPTRREQYF,TGTGCCAGCAGCCCGAGCCCAACACGTCGGGAGCAGTACTTC
TRBJ1-3,few,TRBV7-9,NA,CASSRRAGTGNTIYF,TGTGCCAGCAGTCGCCGGGCGGGGACTGGAAACACCATATATTTT
TRBJ2-2,NA,TRBV11-2,NA,CASSRDLGATSNTGELFF,TGTGCCAGCAGCCGCGACCTAGGAGCCACCTCAAACACCGGGGAGCTGTTTTTT
TRBJ1-6,few,TRBV20-1,NA,CSASSREGSYNSPLHF,TGCAGTGCTAGTTCCAGGGAAGGGTCCTATAATTCACCCCTCCACTTT
TRBJ2-7,many,TRBV7-2,TRBD2,CASSLGLAGGAYEQYF,TGTGCCAGCAGCTTAGGACTAGCGGGGGGTGCGTACGAGCAGTACTTC
TRBJ2-5,many,TRBV7-2,NA,CASSLQLGDSRETQYF,TGTGCCAGCAGCTTACAGCTGGGGGACTCCAGGGAGACCCAGTACTTC
TRBJ2-3,NA,TRBV20-1,TRBD2,CSARGFTTSALGGTQYF,TGCAGTGCTAGGGGATTTACGACTAGCGCCCTCGGGGGTACGCAGTATTTT
TRBJ2-3,NA,TRBV28,NA,CASSFLAGPVGTQYF,NA
TRBJ2-1,NA,TRBV19,TRBD2,CASRGRGSSYNEQFF,TGTGCCAGTAGAGGGAGGGGAAGCTCCTACAATGAGCAGTTCTTC
TRBJ1-1,many,TRBV12-3/TRBV12-4,TRBD1,CASSGTGGITEAFF,TGTGCCAGCAGTGGGACAGGGGGCATCACTGAAGCTTTCTTT
TRBJ1-2,NA,TRBV11-2,TRBD1,CASSIGTGSLNYGYTF,TGTGCCAGCAGCATCGGGACAGGGAGCCTCAACTATGGCTACACCTTC
TRBJ2-7,many,TRBV7-2,NA,CASSLYGSGAASYEQYF,TGTGCCAGCAGCCTTTATGGTTCGGGGGCCGCCTCCTACGAGCAGTACTTC
TRBJ1-1,many,TRBV7-2,NA,CASSLGGVTEAFF,TGTGCCAGCAGCTTAGGGGGGGTCACTGAAGCTTTCTTT
TRBJ2-7,many,TRBV9,NA,CASSVGPSSSYEQYF,TGTGCCAGCAGCGTAGGTCCTTCGAGCTCCTACGAGCAGTACTTC
TRBJ2-5,many,TRBV29-1,NA,CSVEDRGRQETQYF,TGCAGCGTTGAGGATAGGGGTCGACAAGAGACCCAGTACTTC
TRBJ2-5,many,TRBV7-3,NA,CASSPKGGTGRLGETQYF,TGTGCCAGCAGCCCGAAAGGAGGAACAGGGAGATTAGGAGAGACCCAGTACTTC
TRBJ2-7,NA,TRBV11-2,NA,CASSLIVPNEQYF,TGTGCCAGCAGCCTAATTGTCCCTAACGAGCAGTACTTC
TRBJ2-7,few,TRBV11-1,NA,CASSPLRSHGEQYF,TGTGCCAGCAGCCCCCTGAGGTCCCACGGGGAGCAGTACTTC
TRBJ2-3,few,TRBV18,TRBD1,CASSPPVTGVDTQYF,TGTGCCAGCTCACCACCGGTGACAGGGGTAGATACGCAGTATTTT
TRBJ2-1,NA,TRBV11-2,TRBD1,CASSQGQGGNEQFF,TGTGCCAGCAGCCAAGGACAGGGCGGCAATGAGCAGTTCTTC
TRBJ2-1,many,TRBV6-2/TRBV6-3,TRBD2,CASSYPTSLAPIHYNEQFF,TGTGCCAGCAGTTACCCAACCTCACTAGCGCCAATACACTACAATGAGCAGTTCTTC
TRBJ2-1,NA,TRBV7-8,NA,CASSSQGAGDQNEQFF,TGTGCCAGCAGCTCTCAGGGGGCGGGGGATCAGAATGAGCAGTTCTTC
TRBJ2-4,few,TRBV12-3/TRBV12-4,NA,CASTRDPIAKNIQYF,TGTGCCAGCACCCGGGACCCCATAGCCAAAAACATTCAGTACTTC
TRBJ1-5,many,TRBV7-9,TRBD1,CASSSGTGLQPQHF,TGTGCCAGCAGCTCCGGGACAGGTCTTCAGCCCCAGCATTTT
TRBJ1-4,few,TRBV12-3/TRBV12-4,TRBD1,CASSGDRGLEKLFF,TGTGCCAGCAGTGGGGACAGGGGGCTCGAAAAACTGTTTTTT
TRBJ2-7,NA,TRBV20-1,TRBD1,CSARVRQGARNEQYF,TGCAGTGCTAGAGTCAGACAGGGGGCGCGGAACGAGCAGTACTTC
TRBJ2-2,few,TRBV2,NA,CASNLDTGELFF,TGTGCCAGCAACCTTGACACCGGGGAGCTGTTTTTT
TRBJ2-5,few,TRBV15,NA,CATSRDKDGTQYF,TGTGCCACCAGCAGAGATAAGGATGGGACCCAGTACTTC
TRBJ1-5,many,TRBV28,TRBD1,CATSRDRGLGNQPQHF,TGTGCCACCTCACGGGACAGGGGGCTCGGGAATCAGCCCCAGCATTTT
TRBJ1-4,many,TRBV20-1,TRBD1,CSARHDLPGQGRSNEKLFF,TGCAGTGCTAGACACGACCTACCGGGACAGGGGAGGTCTAATGAAAAACTGTTTTTT